This is a list of T cell receptor beta chains from one sample in a study of OX40 agonist ivuxolimab in advanced cancers. Data came from immunoSEQ multiplex PCR; TCRdb stores just in-frame clones and leaves some out. The sample records approximately 46,000 clones, around 77% being singletons. The sequences come from CD4+ or CD8+ T cells sorted from blood, collected in a trial of the OX40 agonist ivuxolimab. The receptors shown here come from an adult with an advanced solid tumor such as melanoma, head and neck, liver or kidney cancer. Both conserved end residues are part of each CDR3. The D gene is left open where the match is weak. Size is stated for part of the rows, as once, few or many counts, or as a class when the clone is expanded.

cdr3_nt,cdr3_aa,clone_size,j_call,d_call,v_call
TGTGCCAGCTCCGGGGGTAGTGCTGGGGCCAACGTCCTGACTTTC,CASSGGSAGANVLTF,once,TRBJ2-6,.,TRBV28
TGTGCCAGCAGCTTATCGGGAGGGACTAGCGGGAGGGCTGGGCAGTATTTT,CASSLSGGTSGRAGQYF,.,TRBJ2-3,TRBD2,TRBV7-2
TGTGCCAGCAGCCAAGATTGGCGGTCCTACAATGAGCAGTTCTTC,CASSQDWRSYNEQFF,.,TRBJ2-1,.,TRBV14
TGTGCCAGCAGCGCCGGGCGCCCATATGAAAAACTGTTTTTT,CASSAGRPYEKLFF,few,TRBJ1-4,.,TRBV13
TGTGCCAGCATGAGGGGGGGGAATAATGAAAAACTGTTTTTT,CASMRGGNNEKLFF,few,TRBJ1-4,.,TRBV2
TGTGCCAGCAGCCCGAAAGCGGGAGGGCCTGTCACCGGGGAGCTGTTTTTT,CASSPKAGGPVTGELFF,.,TRBJ2-2,TRBD2,TRBV7-3
TGTGCCAGCAGTGGGGTGGGACAGGGGTTAACTGAAGCTTTCTTT,CASSGVGQGLTEAFF,.,TRBJ1-1,TRBD1,TRBV6-1
TGCGCCAGCAGCGTGATCCCGGGACACGGGACCTACGAGCAGTACTTC,CASSVIPGHGTYEQYF,.,TRBJ2-7,.,TRBV5-1
TGTGCCAGCAGCTACCGGGGACAGGGGGGAGAGACCCAGTACTTC,CASSYRGQGGETQYF,.,TRBJ2-5,TRBD1,TRBV7-6
TGTGCCAGCAGCCCACAGGGACTAGCGGGAGCTGAGACCCAGTACTTC,CASSPQGLAGAETQYF,once,TRBJ2-5,TRBD2,TRBV7-6
TGTGCCAGCAGCTCGGGACAGGGTTTCGACGAGCAGTACTTC,CASSSGQGFDEQYF,.,TRBJ2-7,TRBD1,TRBV2
TGTGCCAGCAGCCAAGATCCCGGGGTAAACTATGGCTACACCTTC,CASSQDPGVNYGYTF,.,TRBJ1-2,.,TRBV4-2
TGTGCCAGCAGTTACTCGCAGGACACCTATGGCTACACCTTC,CASSYSQDTYGYTF,.,TRBJ1-2,.,TRBV6-6
TGCGCCAGCAGCCTGGGGGGGCCGGGGGATGAGCAGTTCTTC,CASSLGGPGDEQFF,once,TRBJ2-1,.,TRBV5-1
TGTGCCAGCAGTTTCACAGTCACGACAGGGAGGGACTATGGCTACACCTTC,CASSFTVTTGRDYGYTF,.,TRBJ1-2,TRBD1,TRBV27
TGTGCCAGCAGCTTACACAGGGAGTCTGGCTACACCTTC,CASSLHRESGYTF,.,TRBJ1-2,.,TRBV7-9
TGTGCCGCCGGGCGGGAGGCGGAAGCTTTCTTT,CAAGREAEAFF,.,TRBJ1-1,.,TRBV6-5
TGCGCCAGCAGCTTGGGACTAGGAATCGGGGAGCTGTTTTTT,CASSLGLGIGELFF,.,TRBJ2-2,.,TRBV5-1
TGTGCCAGCGGTCCAGGGGGCAGGGGCAATCAGCCCCAGCATTTT,CASGPGGRGNQPQHF,few,TRBJ1-5,TRBD1,TRBV27
TGTGCCAGCAGCCCCAGTCGTTTCAGGGACGGCTATGGCTACACCTTC,CASSPSRFRDGYGYTF,.,TRBJ1-2,.,TRBV7-8
TGTGCCAGCAGCCGGGGGACAGTACAAGAGACCCAGTACTTC,CASSRGTVQETQYF,.,TRBJ2-5,.,TRBV7-9
TGTGCCAGCAGCTTAGAGGGTACAGGGGTCGGTGGCTACACCTTC,CASSLEGTGVGGYTF,few,TRBJ1-2,TRBD1,TRBV11-1
TGCGCCAGCACGGGGAGGTACTACAATGAGCAGTTCTTC,CASTGRYYNEQFF,.,TRBJ2-1,.,TRBV5-1
TGTGCCTGGAGTGTTCGCTTGTTAGCGGGAGGGCCTACCTACGAGCAGTACTTC,CAWSVRLLAGGPTYEQYF,few,TRBJ2-7,TRBD2,TRBV30
TGTGCCAGCTCACGTAAACTAGCGGGAGGACGCGAGCAGTACTTC,CASSRKLAGGREQYF,.,TRBJ2-7,TRBD2,TRBV18
TGTGCCAGTAATTTGGACTGGAGGGGCGATCAGCCCCAGCATTTT,CASNLDWRGDQPQHF,.,TRBJ1-5,.,TRBV19
TGTGCCAGCAGCCCAACTACAGGCCGACCCTACGAGCAGTACTTC,CASSPTTGRPYEQYF,once,TRBJ2-7,.,TRBV7-6
TGCGCCAGCAGAACTCCGGGACAGAGGATGACTGAAGCTTTCTTT,CASRTPGQRMTEAFF,.,TRBJ1-1,TRBD1,TRBV5-1
TGTGCCAGCAGCTTGGGGGACCCTATTAGGTACAATGAGCAGTTCTTC,CASSLGDPIRYNEQFF,.,TRBJ2-1,.,TRBV5-1
TGTGCCAGCAGCTTACGGACAGGCCAAAGTGGCACCGGGGAGCTGTTTTTT,CASSLRTGQSGTGELFF,once,TRBJ2-2,TRBD1,TRBV7-6
TGCGCCAGCAGCATGGCCCCCGGACAGGGTGGCGGGTACGAGCAGTACTTC,CASSMAPGQGGGYEQYF,medium-sized,TRBJ2-7,TRBD1,TRBV5-1
TGTGCCAGCAGTTACAGGGTGAGGGGGGACTACGAGCAGTACTTC,CASSYRVRGDYEQYF,few,TRBJ2-7,.,TRBV6-5
TGTGCCAGCAGACCGACAGCAACTAATGAAAAACTGTTTTTT,CASRPTATNEKLFF,few,TRBJ1-4,.,TRBV6-5
TGTGCCAGCAGCCCCGTCGTAGGGGGAGAGACCCAGTACTTC,CASSPVVGGETQYF,.,TRBJ2-5,.,TRBV11-2
TGTGCCAGCAGCCTCGGAAGACAGGGCGACAATCAGCCCCAGCATTTT,CASSLGRQGDNQPQHF,once,TRBJ1-5,TRBD1,TRBV7-8
TGTGCCAGCAGTGAACAGGGGACCGTTTACAATGAGCAGTTCTTC,CASSEQGTVYNEQFF,.,TRBJ2-1,.,TRBV6-1
TGTGCCAGCAGCTTAGACGGGGCGAACGATAACTATGGCTACACCTTC,CASSLDGANDNYGYTF,.,TRBJ1-2,.,TRBV7-2
TGTGCCAGCGAGACCGAGTACACCGGGGAGCTGTTTTTT,CASETEYTGELFF,.,TRBJ2-2,.,TRBV2
TGTGCCAGCAGACCCGGACAGGACTATGGCTACACCTTC,CASRPGQDYGYTF,.,TRBJ1-2,TRBD1,TRBV6-1
TGTGCCAGCAGTTTACAATCGGGAACCTATGGCTACACCTTC,CASSLQSGTYGYTF,.,TRBJ1-2,.,TRBV28
TGTGCCAGCACCAGGAACACCGGGGAGCTGTTTTTT,CASTRNTGELFF,.,TRBJ2-2,.,TRBV28